This passage covers 23 T cell receptor beta chains from one sample sequenced in a study of CD8+ T cells in alopecia areata. The treatment is: oral pan-JAK inhibitor, 5-10 mg twice daily. Extraction and reverse transcription of RNA yielded cDNA as the sequencing template. Method: immunoSEQ multiplex PCR; TCRdb's copy keeps in-frame clones and lacks some. The sample consists of 200,000 to 250,000 clones, more than 30% of them appearing once. The sequencing used CD4+ T cells sorted from blood, collected at approximately week 34, from a patient treated with tofacitinib. The source is a human donor with alopecia areata.

The chain is built from TRBV7-9 and TRBJ2-5, with D tentatively TRBD1 or TRBD2 (6 bases each). Per germline, CDR1 SEHNR and CDR2 FQNEAQ (reference sequence). V shed 4 bases and J shed 5 bases, with 14 bases lying between them. The CDR3 contains 14 residues. DNA for the CDR3: TGTGCCAGCAGCTCCGGGGGCCAGGGGGAGACCCAGTACTTC. Its translation is CASSSGGQGETQYF.

The chain has TRBV4-1 and TRBJ2-7; 13 bases fit TRBD2. The CDR3 is made up of 15 amino acids. Germline trimming cut 4 bases from V and 2 bases from J; bases unmatched to any gene: 2. The V gene's germline CDR1 is MGHRA and CDR2 YSYEKL. CDR3 amino acids: CASSRGTSGAYEQYF. CDR3 DNA: TGCGCCAGCAGCCGAGGGACTAGCGGGGCCTACGAGCAGTACTTC.

This clone was observed a few times. CDR3 region: CAWSVPYSNQPQHF. The CDR3 DNA reads TGTGCCTGGAGTGTCCCCTATAGCAATCAGCCCCAGCATTTT. The chain links TRBV30 to TRBJ1-5, with D unresolved. Germline assignment: CDR1 GTSNPN and CDR2 SVGIG (reference sequence). This CDR3 contains 14 residues. Trimming cost V 0 bases and J 0 bases, with 6 bases left between them.

This clone has only one observation. The gene calls are TRBV7-2 and TRBJ2-3; D not resolved. V lost 2 bases and J lost 4, with 7 bases in between. Germline V gives CDR1 SGHTA, CDR2 FQGNSA. This CDR3 is built from 13 residues. The CDR3 loop reads CASSLFGADTQYF. The CDR3 nucleotides are TGTGCCAGCAGCTTATTTGGAGCAGATACGCAGTATTTT.

The rearrangement links TRBV7-9 to TRBJ2-1, with TRBD2 matching over 12 bases. CDR1 and CDR2 from the germline V gene are SEHNR and FQNEAQ (reference sequence). The CDR3 has 16 residues. V was pared by 4 bases and J by 4 bases, with 5 bases of the junction left unmatched. CDR3: CASSSSGRGPYNEQFF. The CDR3 region has the DNA TGTGCCAGCAGCTCTAGCGGGAGGGGCCCGTACAATGAGCAGTTCTTC.

This clone occurred a few times. CDR3 DNA sequence: TGTGCCTGGAGTGTATCCCGACTAGCGCGTGCTTCCTACGAGCAGTACTTC. Its translation: CAWSVSRLARASYEQYF. V gene TRBV30 combines with J gene TRBJ2-7; TRBD2 matches at 8 bases. Germline loops: CDR1 GTSNPN, CDR2 SVGIG (reference sequence). J gave up 1 base and V 0 bases, and 11 bases lay outside the gene matches. The length of the CDR3 is 17 residues.

The rearrangement joins TRBV30 to TRBJ2-7; tentatively, D is TRBD2 (7 bases). Trimming removed 2 bases at V and 0 bases at J, with 11 bases between. Germline loops: CDR1 GTSNPN, CDR2 SVGIG (reference sequence). There are 14 residues in the CDR3. The CDR3 reads CAWSRGGASYEQYF. The CDR3 DNA reads TGTGCCTGGAGTCGTGGGGGGGCCTCCTACGAGCAGTACTTC.

This clone was seen just once. V usage is TRBV2 and J usage is TRBJ2-3; no reliable D call. The CDR3 is 14 residues long. CDR1 and CDR2 from the germline V gene are SNHLY and FYNNEI. V gave up 6 bases and J gave up 3 bases, with 13 bases separating them. CDR3 sequence: CASRYTSGTDTQYF. The DNA of the CDR3 is TGTGCCAGCAGGTACACAAGTGGTACAGATACGCAGTATTTT.

The gene calls are TRBV25-1 and TRBJ2-5, with 7 bases aligning to TRBD1. Germline V gene lookup returns CDR1 MGHDK and CDR2 SYGVNS. This CDR3 spans 15 amino acids. Germline trimming cut 3 bases from V and 5 bases from J; bases unmatched to any gene: 9. DNA for the CDR3: TGTGCCAGCAGTGAGTCAAGAGGGGGCCGGGAGACCCAGTACTTC. This sequence encodes CASSESRGGRETQYF.

V usage is TRBV5-4 and J usage is TRBJ2-3; 10 nucleotides match TRBD1. CDR3 size: 15 residues. CDR1 and CDR2 (germline): SGHNT, YYREEE (reference sequence). Unmatched junction bases numbered 7, after V lost 4 bases and J lost 5 bases. CDR3 protein: CASSPGTGVGDTQYF. The CDR3 bases are TGTGCCAGCAGCCCAGGGACAGGGGTTGGAGATACGCAGTATTTT.

This chain connects TRBV5-1 to TRBJ2-1, with 9 bases lining up with TRBD2. With V trimmed by 0 bases and J by 15 bases, 10 bases remained unmatched. Germline loops: CDR1 SGHRS, CDR2 YFSETQ. The CDR3 is 14 amino acids. CDR3 DNA: TGCGCCAGCAGCTTGGCTTTTGGCGGGAGGGCCCTGTTCTTC. Protein: CASSLAFGGRALFF.

The chain links TRBV10-3 to TRBJ2-7, with TRBD2 as a possible D gene (7 bases). CDR1 and CDR2 from the germline V gene are ENHRY and SYGVKD. V was trimmed by 10 bases and J by 2 bases, leaving 12 bases between them. This CDR3 has 12 residues. CDR3 in DNA: TGTGCCAGCCGCGGGGGCACCTACGAGCAGTACTTC. Its translation is CASRGGTYEQYF.

This clone appeared a few times. The rearrangement links TRBV6-5 to TRBJ1-5; 8 nucleotides align to TRBD1. The CDR3 is made up of 15 amino acids. Germline CDR1 is MNHEY and CDR2 is SVGAGI. J lost 1 base, V lost 6 bases, and 5 bases had no gene match. CDR3 sequence reads: CASSNDRGSNQPQHF. CDR3 DNA sequence: TGTGCCAGCAGCAATGACAGGGGAAGCAATCAGCCCCAGCATTTT.

The chain recombines TRBV2 with TRBJ2-5, with 11 bases identical to TRBD2. The germline gives CDR1 SNHLY, CDR2 FYNNEI. V was clipped by 9 bases and J by 4 bases; unmatched bases: 7. The CDR3 has 14 residues. CDR3 sequence: CASNSGRAGETQYF. In DNA, the CDR3 is TGTGCCAGTAATAGCGGGAGGGCAGGAGAGACCCAGTACTTC.

This chain uses TRBV20-1 with TRBJ1-2; D not resolved. CDR3 size: 11 residues. CDR1 and CDR2 from the germline V gene are DFQATT and SNEGSKA (reference sequence). The V gene lost 1 base and the J gene lost 6 bases, with 6 bases spanning the gap. The CDR3 reads CSARGINGYTF. Here the CDR3 DNA reads TGCAGTGCTAGAGGGATAAATGGCTACACCTTC.

This clone was observed a few times. V and J are TRBV29-1 and TRBJ2-2; D might be TRBD1 (5 bases). The CDR3 has 15 residues. V was shortened by 4 bases and J by 1 base, with 13 bases between the two germline ends. Germline CDR1 reads SQVTM; CDR2 reads ANQGSEA. The CDR3 here is CSVVWGRVNTGELFF. As DNA, the CDR3 is TGCAGCGTTGTTTGGGGCAGGGTGAACACCGGGGAGCTGTTTTTT.

The chain joins TRBV5-1 to TRBJ1-1; D gene uncertain. This CDR3 comprises 13 residues. V lost 5 bases, J lost 2 bases, and 10 bases lay in between. Germline values: CDR1 SGHRS, CDR2 YFSETQ. In DNA, the CDR3 is TGCGCCAGCAGTCCGGGGTTAAACACTGAAGCTTTCTTT. The encoded protein is CASSPGLNTEAFF.

This clone was found a few times. The chain links TRBV11-2 to TRBJ2-4, with 10 bases lining up with TRBD1. V lost 4 bases to trimming and J lost 9 bases; unmatched junction nucleotides: 12. Germline CDR1 is SGHAT and CDR2 is FQNNGV. The CDR3 extends over 16 amino acids. The chain's CDR3 is CASSSLGQGREGIQYF. The CDR3 DNA follows: TGTGCCAGCAGCTCCTTGGGACAGGGGAGAGAGGGCATTCAGTACTTC.

This chain connects TRBV7-9 to TRBJ1-1, with D unclear. The germline V gene has CDR1 SEHNR and CDR2 FQNEAQ (reference sequence). The V end was cut by 4 bases, the J end by 7 bases, with 16 bases between. The CDR3 sequence is 14 residues long. This CDR3 is CASSSRFTILEAFF. CDR3 bases: TGTGCCAGCAGCTCACGGTTCACAATTCTTGAAGCTTTCTTT. Full variable domain (rest looked up from reference TRBV7-9 and TRBJ1-1): DTGVSQNPRHKITKRGQNVTFRCDPISEHNRLYWYRQTLGQGPEFLTYFQNEAQLEKSRLLSDRFSAERPKGSFSTLEIQRTEQGDSAMYLCASSSRFTILEAFFGQGTRLTVV.

This clone was observed a handful of times. This chain links TRBV7-2 with TRBJ2-7; 14 bases match TRBD2. Trimming took 5 bases from V and 3 from J; bases not matched to a gene: 3. Germline loops: CDR1 SGHTA, CDR2 FQGNSA. This CDR3 is 15 amino acids long. The CDR3 bases are TGTGCCAGCAGCCATGGGACTAGCGGGAGCTACGAGCAGTACTTC. Encoded protein: CASSHGTSGSYEQYF.

This sequence joins TRBV18 and TRBJ1-2; TRBD1 is a possible D gene (6 bases). V was shortened by 6 bases and J by 1 base, with 12 bases between the two germline ends. Germline loops: CDR1 KGHSH, CDR2 LQKENI. CDR3 length equals 14 residues. The CDR3 DNA reads TGTGCCAGCTCCTCCAACAGGGATAACTATGGCTACACCTTC. This translates into CASSSNRDNYGYTF.

This chain joins TRBV30 and TRBJ2-1; D possibly corresponds to TRBD2 (5 bases). The CDR3 is 17 amino acids. Germline V lookup: CDR1 GTSNPN, CDR2 SVGIG (reference sequence). Deletions cut 3 bases from V and 0 bases from J, with 18 bases between. The CDR3 nucleotides are TGTGCCTGGAGCCCCGGGGATGGCGTCCCCTCCTACAATGAGCAGTTCTTC. Encoded protein: CAWSPGDGVPSYNEQFF.

The V call is TRBV30, the J call TRBJ2-7; maybe TRBD2 (6 bases). The germline CDR1 and CDR2 sequences are GTSNPN and SVGIG (reference sequence). Trimming shortened V by 3 bases and J by 3 bases, and 12 bases separated the two germline ends. The CDR3 is made up of 13 amino acids. This CDR3 is CAWSPPGDYEQYF. DNA of the CDR3: TGTGCCTGGAGCCCCCCGGGAGACTACGAGCAGTACTTC.